This T cell receptor (beta chain) was captured by sequencing in a study of PD-L1 blockade in urothelial cancer. Study-level points and caveats: Durable-benefit patients had greater expansion of tumor-associated blood clones at 3 weeks.

This clone was counted at least ten times. Its matching antigen is unknown. The sample holds other DNA sequences that translate to the same CDR3. Measured with immunoSEQ multiplex PCR; TCRdb has only the in-frame clones, and not every one. The table shows about 110,000 clones, with over 75% occurring only once. The TCR comes from a man aged 45-65 years with urothelial cancer. Sample: PBMCs, taken around atezolizumab (anti-PD-L1) treatment.

The CDR3 DNA is TGTGCCAGCTCACCAAGGACAGGAGAAATTCAGCCCCAGCATTTT. Translated: CASSPRTGEIQPQHF. This chain links TRBV18 with TRBJ1-5, with 7 bases aligning to TRBD1. With 2 bases clipped from V and 6 bases from J, the junction kept 7 bases outside the gene matches. This CDR3 comprises 15 residues. The V gene's germline CDR1 is KGHSH and CDR2 LQKENI. The full variable domain, rest sourced from reference TRBV18 and TRBJ1-5, is NAGVMQNPRHLVRRRGQEARLRCSPMKGHSHVYWYRQLPEEGLKFMVYLQKENIIDESGMPKERFSAEFPKEGPSILRIQQVVRGDSAAYFCASSPRTGEIQPQHFGDGTRLSIL.